The 27 T cell receptor beta chains given below trace back to one sample, sequenced in a study of control samples from healthy donors and cancer patients. Data came from immunoSEQ multiplex PCR; TCRdb stores just in-frame clones and leaves some out. The sample lists about 85,000 clones, around nine tenths occurring once. The sequenced sample was blood. The source of these receptors is a woman in her sixties in good health.

The V and J genes are TRBV5-4 and TRBJ2-3; 7 bases map to TRBD1. Germline trimming cut 2 bases from V and 2 bases from J; bases unmatched to any gene: 8. Germline V gene lookup returns CDR1 SGHNT and CDR2 YYREEE (reference sequence). This CDR3 has 16 residues. This chain's CDR3 is CASSFWRQGSTDTQYF. CDR3 nucleotides: TGTGCCAGCAGCTTTTGGAGACAGGGCTCCACAGATACGCAGTATTTT.

The chain links TRBV6-5 to TRBJ1-2; 8 bases agree with TRBD1. The germline V gene encodes CDR1 MNHEY and CDR2 SVGAGI. This CDR3 has 12 residues. V shed 6 bases and J 7 bases; nucleotides not matched to a gene: 4. CDR3 in amino acids: CASSLDRAGYTF. The CDR3 region has the DNA TGTGCCAGCAGCCTGGACAGGGCTGGCTACACCTTC.

V gene TRBV7-9 combines with J gene TRBJ1-1; TRBD1 matches 7 bases. CDR3 length: 14 residues. V lost 3 bases, J lost 5 bases, and 6 bases stayed unmatched. Germline CDR1 SEHNR, CDR2 FQNEAQ (reference sequence). The CDR3 loop reads CASSFNTGETEAFF. The DNA for the CDR3 is TGTGCCAGCAGCTTTAACACAGGGGAGACTGAAGCTTTCTTT.

The rearrangement uses TRBV6-2 or TRBV6-3 and TRBJ1-6, with 7 bases identical to TRBD1. Germline V CDR1 and CDR2: MNHEY, SVGEGT. The CDR3 is 13 residues long. Trimming cost V 2 bases and J 11 bases; bases outside gene matches: 3. CDR3 sequence reads: CASSYDRETPLHF. The CDR3 DNA follows: TGTGCCAGCAGTTACGACAGGGAGACACCCCTCCACTTT.

This clone was counted a few times. The chain uses TRBV11-2 and TRBJ1-1; D possibly corresponds to TRBD1 (5 bases). The CDR3 extends over 14 amino acids. The germline V and J ends were trimmed by 2 bases and 5 bases, with 12 bases remaining between them. CDR1 is SGHAT and CDR2 is FQNNGV in the germline V gene. The CDR3 region is CASSLTGGLTEAFF. The DNA of the CDR3 is TGTGCCAGCAGCTTAACTGGGGGTCTTACTGAAGCTTTCTTT.

The chain uses TRBV12-5 and TRBJ2-2; D unclear. This CDR3 region has 15 residues. Germline loops: CDR1 LGHNT, CDR2 FRNRAP. Between the trimmed V and J ends, which lost 5 bases and 3 bases, there was a span of 13 bases. CDR3 protein: CASGHRAKDTGELFF. CDR3 coding DNA: TGTGCTAGTGGTCATAGAGCGAAGGACACCGGGGAGCTGTTTTTT.

V is TRBV12-3 or TRBV12-4 and J is TRBJ1-5; D call uncertain. The V end was cut by 1 base, the J end by 3 bases, with 4 bases between. This CDR3 region has 13 residues. DNA for the CDR3: TGTGCCAGCAGTTTAGACCACAATCAGCCCCAGCATTTT. It is translated as CASSLDHNQPQHF.

J is TRBJ2-6 and V is TRBV28, with a tentative D call TRBD1 (6 bases). From germline, CDR1 is MDHEN and CDR2 SYDVKM. The CDR3 extends over 15 amino acids. Deletions cut 6 bases from V and 3 bases from J, with 12 bases between. The CDR3 sequence: CASSPQGFGANVLTF. In nucleotides, the CDR3 is TGTGCCAGCAGCCCACAGGGTTTTGGGGCCAACGTCCTGACTTTC. The full variable domain, rest sourced from reference TRBV28 and TRBJ2-6, is DVKVTQSSRYLVKRTGEKVFLECVQDMDHENMFWYRQDPGLGLRLIYFSYDVKMKEKGDIPEGYSVSREKKERFSLILESASTNQTSMYLCASSPQGFGANVLTFGAGSRLTVL.

The V call is TRBV13, the J call TRBJ1-6; D call uncertain. Germline CDR1 reads PRHDT; CDR2 reads FYEKMQ (reference sequence). Trimming left V 1 base short and J 6 bases short, with 13 bases between. The length of the CDR3 is 16 residues. CDR3 amino acids: CASSLVSGEINSPLHF. DNA of the CDR3: TGTGCCAGCAGCTTAGTCTCCGGAGAGATTAATTCACCCCTCCACTTT.

This chain joins TRBV19 and TRBJ2-1; 10 nucleotides align to TRBD2. The V segment lost 6 bases and the J segment 6 bases; nucleotides outside the gene matches: 11. CDR1 and CDR2 (germline): LNHDA, SQIVND (reference sequence). The length of the CDR3 is 16 residues. In DNA form, the CDR3 reads TGTGCCAGTAGCATACCAGGGGCTAGCGGGGGCAATGAGCAGTTCTTC. Translated: CASSIPGASGGNEQFF.

The V and J genes are TRBV6-6 and TRBJ1-4; 9 nucleotides agree with TRBD1. Germline lookup yields CDR1 MNHNY and CDR2 SVGAGI (reference sequence). The CDR3 sequence is 16 residues long. J gave up 6 bases and V 5 bases, and 10 bases lay outside the gene matches. The CDR3 DNA follows: TGTGCCAGCAGTAAACCCCGGGACAGGGTTGATGAAAAACTGTTTTTT. Its translation: CASSKPRDRVDEKLFF.

The chain has TRBV19 and TRBJ1-5; 8 nucleotides agree with TRBD1. CDR1 is LNHDA and CDR2 is SQIVND in the germline V gene (reference sequence). The length of the CDR3 is 14 residues. Trimming removed 4 bases from V and 3 bases from J; junction bases left unmatched: 2. As DNA, the CDR3 is TGTGCCAGTAGTAACAGGGGGTACAATCAGCCCCAGCATTTT. This encodes CASSNRGYNQPQHF.

The chain's CDR3 is CASRIFVSSYEQYF. The DNA for the CDR3 is TGTGCCAGCAGGATATTTGTGTCCTCCTACGAGCAGTACTTC. V gene TRBV27 combines with J gene TRBJ2-7; D gene ambiguous. Germline-derived CDR1 and CDR2 are MNHEY and SMNVEV (reference sequence). The CDR3 spans 14 residues. Trimming took 6 bases from V and 0 from J, leaving 12 bases between them.

The rearrangement links TRBV28 to TRBJ2-7; D is ambiguous. The CDR3 totals 19 residues. Trimming left V 2 bases short and J 0 bases short, with 23 bases between. CDR1 MDHEN and CDR2 SYDVKM come from the germline V gene. The CDR3 sequence is CASSLMVGGRSPSSYEQYF. The CDR3 DNA follows: TGTGCCAGCAGTTTAATGGTAGGCGGACGTAGCCCGAGCTCCTACGAGCAGTACTTC.

This chain links TRBV7-8 with TRBJ2-5; 7 nucleotides align to TRBD2. Germline assignment: CDR1 SGHVS and CDR2 FQNEAQ. The CDR3 extends over 14 amino acids. The J segment lost 5 bases and the V segment lost 5 bases, leaving 8 bases of the junction unmatched. The CDR3 DNA follows: TGTGCCAGCAGCGCCCCGGGGAGGGGTGAGACCCAGTACTTC. Translation gives CASSAPGRGETQYF.

V is TRBV11-3 and J is TRBJ1-1, with no clear D. This CDR3 comprises 13 residues. Germline-derived CDR1 and CDR2 are SGHNT and YENEEA. V was trimmed by 5 bases and J by 1 base, leaving 8 bases between them. The CDR3, as DNA: TGTGCCAGCAGCCCCCATGAGAACACTGAAGCTTTCTTT. Amino acid sequence: CASSPHENTEAFF.

V gene TRBV27 combines with J gene TRBJ1-3; D gene unclear. The CDR3 loop spans 14 amino acids. Germline CDR1 and CDR2: MNHEY and SMNVEV (reference sequence). Trimming took off 3 bases at V and 4 bases at J, with 10 bases between the two ends. The CDR3 sequence: CASSLKGVGNTIYF. As DNA, the CDR3 is TGTGCCAGCAGTTTGAAGGGTGTAGGAAACACCATATATTTT.

The chain carries TRBV19 and TRBJ2-1, with D uncertain. CDR1 is LNHDA, CDR2 SQIVND, per germline (reference sequence). CDR3 size: 12 residues. The germline V and J ends were trimmed by 7 bases and 6 bases, with 10 bases remaining between them. In DNA form, the CDR3 reads TGTGCCAGTATACGGCCGAGCAATGAGCAGTTCTTC. It encodes CASIRPSNEQFF.

This sequence joins TRBV11-2 and TRBJ2-7, with D possibly being TRBD1 (5 bases). Per germline, CDR1 SGHAT and CDR2 FQNNGV. Trimming pared 5 bases from V and 0 bases from J, leaving 17 bases between. This CDR3 region has 16 residues. The CDR3 loop reads CASSTWGSYSSYEQYF. For the CDR3, the DNA is TGTGCCAGCAGCACCTGGGGCAGTTATAGCTCCTACGAGCAGTACTTC.

This clone has more than one count but fewer than ten. The chain links TRBV30 to TRBJ1-2, with TRBD1 matching over 9 bases. V shed 6 bases and J 4 bases; nucleotides not matched to a gene: 6. This CDR3 is 13 amino acids long. CDR1 GTSNPN and CDR2 SVGIG come from the germline V gene (reference sequence). This CDR3 reads CACGTGWSYGYTF. The CDR3, as DNA: TGTGCCTGCGGGACAGGGTGGAGCTATGGCTACACCTTC.

This chain joins TRBV5-4 and TRBJ2-3; D call uncertain. The V gene lost 4 bases and the J gene lost 2 bases, with 14 bases spanning the gap. Germline CDR1 is SGHNT and CDR2 is YYREEE (reference sequence). The CDR3 length is 15 residues. The CDR3 reads CASSPQLEFTDTQYF. The CDR3 DNA is TGTGCCAGCAGCCCCCAGTTAGAGTTCACAGATACGCAGTATTTT.

Regarding this clone: At one boundary the junction diverges from the germline segment, which might be a read error. This chain joins TRBV23-1 and TRBJ2-3, with D possibly called TRBD1 or TRBD2 (5 bases each). TRBV23-1 has ORF status, its function being uncertain. The CDR3 spans 10 residues. DNA for the CDR3: TGCGCCAGCAGTCAAGGAGGTGGGACTTTT. It specifies CASSQGGGTF.

This clone was detected once. J is TRBJ1-1 and V is TRBV19; no firm D call. Germline assignment: CDR1 LNHDA and CDR2 SQIVND (reference sequence). This CDR3 is 13 amino acids long. Trimming stripped 5 bases from V and 4 bases from J, with 11 bases between. The CDR3 protein is CASSSKGGTEAFF. The CDR3, as DNA: TGTGCCAGTAGTTCGAAGGGTGGCACTGAAGCTTTCTTT.

As concerns this clone: Distinct nucleotide sequences in the sample also encode this CDR3. J is TRBJ1-1 and V is TRBV5-1; D is ambiguous. There are 13 residues in the CDR3. The germline V and J ends were trimmed by 0 bases and 1 base, with 4 bases remaining between them. CDR1 and CDR2 from the germline V gene are SGHRS and YFSETQ. As DNA, the CDR3 is TGCGCCAGCAGCTTGGCGGGGAACACTGAAGCTTTCTTT. Its protein is CASSLAGNTEAFF.

This sequence joins TRBV6-6 and TRBJ2-1; D call uncertain. The V end was cut by 6 bases, the J end by 2 bases, with 8 bases between. CDR1 and CDR2 (germline): MNHNY, SVGAGI (reference sequence). This CDR3 is 13 amino acids long. The CDR3 DNA reads as TGTGCCAGCAGCACGGACCCCTACAATGAGCAGTTCTTC. Protein sequence: CASSTDPYNEQFF.

This sequence joins TRBV28 and TRBJ1-2; tentative D call: TRBD1 (5 bases). Deletions cut 6 bases from V and 4 bases from J, with 15 bases between. CDR3 size: 14 residues. The germline gives CDR1 MDHEN, CDR2 SYDVKM. CDR3 coding DNA: TGTGCCAGCAGGGGGGACGCCGGGGTCTATGGCTACACCTTC. It translates to CASRGDAGVYGYTF.

This chain connects TRBV7-6 to TRBJ2-7; 11 bases align to TRBD2. The CDR3 has 15 residues. V dropped 6 bases and J dropped 4; count of bases not matched to a gene: 8. The V gene's germline CDR1 is SGHVS and CDR2 FNYEAQ. CDR3 bases: TGTGCCAGCAGTTTGACGACTAGCGGGACTTACGAGCAGTACTTC. Translated, it gives CASSLTTSGTYEQYF. The full variable domain, its missing parts supplied by reference TRBV7-6 and TRBJ2-7, is GAGVSQSPRYKVTKRGQDVALRCDPISGHVSLYWYRQALGQGPEFLTYFNYEAQQDKSGLPNDRFSAERPEGSISTLTIQRTEQRDSAMYRCASSLTTSGTYEQYFGPGTRLTVT.